This record looks at one TCR beta chain sequence and its context. This clonotype appeared many times. The antigen it recognizes is unknown. One base away there is no much larger clone; base qualities are not given. This sample was taken from a study of molecular identifiers for immune sequencing clone quantification (dated by TCRdb to the late 2010s). In the study overall: For a replicate experiment, RNA from around 20,000 or 99,000 naive CD8 T cells was divided into five aliquots, and four of the five aliquots were sequenced. The study was a methods study using CD8 T cells to benchmark molecular-identifier clustering-based TCR repertoire sequencing (MIDCIRS) and TCR RNA copy counting. Study-wide findings and limitations: When barcode sub-clustering was left out, chimeric consensus sequences inflated TCR diversity, with chimeras reaching as high as 47%. Highly expanded clone sizes could be underestimated because identical TCR molecules may share a barcode. Modeling indicated around 2.7 TCR RNA copies recovered per cell, compared with approximately 10 by digital PCR, which implies a capture efficiency of 25% to 35%. Even against a background of some 920,000 naive CD8 T cells, spiked-in Jurkat TCR RNA amounting to a single cell's worth was reported to be detectable. Naive libraries contained spiked-in Jurkat TCR RNA (approximately 10 copies' worth), which is not part of the donor repertoire. In CMV-specific effector cells, over 98% of molecules were held by clones above 20 RNA copies, whereas under 1% of molecules were held by such clones in naive cells.

Receptor amplification or capture employed PCR. The instrument given in TCRdb is Illumina HiSeq 4000. Bulk TCR libraries were made following a previously described method, with the TCR primers given in Table S5. The Qiagen AllPrep DNA/RNA kit was used to purify total RNA. Before analysis, reads from multiple sequencing runs of the same library were pooled. In the authors' own workflow: Reads were retained only if the reads had an exact TCR constant sequence, and the retained reads were trimmed to 150 nt and grouped according to their 12-nt molecular barcodes. Reads in each barcode group were sub-clustered using a 15% Levenshtein threshold, and a quality-weighted consensus sequence was built for each RNA molecule. Non-functional sequences were removed, as were lower-count sequences one edit away from another. Based on a fit of two negative binomial distributions, barcode sub-clusters having less than 20% of the maximum read count were discarded. TCRdb handled the public reads itself, with Q25 trimming in fastp and clone calling in MiXCR, and kept productive beta chains. Each CDR3 protein gets just one entry, which takes the most common genes and DNA from the rows behind it. These V and J calls originate from TCRdb's pipeline instead of the authors' own analysis. This sample gives about 640,000 distinct CDR3 sequences in total; just under 20% of them show up just once. The ten largest account for 0.85% of the sample.

Libraries of naive CD8 T cells were built from about 19,000 to 1,100,000 sorted cells, with 10%, 30% or 50% of the purified RNA used. Naive CD8 T cells, defined as CD8+CD4-CCR7+CD45RA+, were FACS-sorted into RLT Plus buffer on a BD FACSAria II. To test detection sensitivity, Jurkat RNA equal to 9 to 10 TCR copies was added to samples of roughly 18,000-1,000,000 naive CD8 T cells. Enrichment of CD8 T cells was performed with RosetteSep CD8+ T Cell Enrichment Cocktail and Ficoll-Paque, after which ACK red cell lysis was carried out. The sequence came from a human donor in good health. Some libraries in this study had Jurkat cell RNA spiked in. The sequenced sample consisted of naive CD8+ T cells from blood, with Jurkat cell RNA spiked in. Per the publication, the cell subset or site label means: FACS-sorted CD8+CD4-CCR7+CD45RA+ naive T cells.

The CDR3 protein: CASSLTSGSAAETQYF. The bases are TGTGCCAGCAGCTTGACTAGCGGGAGCGCCGCCGAGACCCAGTACTTC. The rearranged segments are TRBV7-9 and TRBJ2-5; TRBD2 aligns with 12 central bases. Unmatched junction bases come to 7, with V trimmed by 3 bases and J by 5 bases. Per the germline V gene (reference sequence), SEHNR is the CDR1 and FQNEAQ is the CDR2. From cysteine to phenylalanine, the CDR3 is 16 amino acids long. Only the CDR3 DNA is retained, 48 bases long and in frame from the first base.